These T cell receptor beta chains were read from a single sample in a study of radiation and T cells in renal cell carcinoma. Assay: immunoSEQ multiplex PCR; the TCRdb copy retains only in-frame clones and omits some. This sample has 100,000 to 150,000 clones, with 65% to 85% found just once. Sequencing was performed on blood, taken from a patient whose treatment included radiotherapy and nephrectomy. These receptor sequences come from a man between 50 and 59 years old with renal cell carcinoma. Both conserved end residues are part of each CDR3. D genes are given only for firm matches. Rows give clone size only sometimes, using once, few, many, or a class for an expanded clone.

d_call | clone_size | j_call | v_call | cdr3_aa | cdr3_nt
NA | NA | TRBJ2-3 | TRBV7-2 | CASSLVHLDTQYF | TGTGCCAGCAGCTTAGTACACCTTGATACGCAGTATTTT
NA | NA | TRBJ2-7 | TRBV11-2 | CASSRGLQIEQYF | TGTGCCAGCAGCAGGGGACTCCAAATCGAGCAGTACTTC
NA | NA | TRBJ2-7 | TRBV10-3 | CAVRSGGHEQYF | TGTGCCGTCCGGTCGGGGGGCCACGAGCAGTACTTC
NA | NA | TRBJ1-1 | TRBV19 | CASSRNRDTEAFF | TGTGCCAGTAGTCGGAACAGGGACACTGAAGCTTTCTTT
TRBD1 | once | TRBJ2-5 | TRBV5-1 | CASSPGTGGQETQYF | TGCGCCAGCAGCCCCGGGACAGGAGGTCAAGAGACCCAGTACTTC
NA | NA | TRBJ1-6 | TRBV5-1 | CASSRLRGANSPLHF | TGCGCCAGCAGCCGGCTCAGGGGTGCCAATTCACCCCTCCACTTT
NA | NA | TRBJ2-3 | TRBV25-1 | CASSEWGQFTDTQYF | TGTGCCAGCAGTGAATGGGGTCAATTCACAGATACGCAGTATTTT
TRBD2 | many | TRBJ2-1 | TRBV28 | CASASPSGGNNEQFF | TGTGCCAGCGCCAGCCCTTCGGGAGGGAACAATGAGCAGTTCTTC
TRBD2 | NA | TRBJ2-1 | TRBV5-1 | CASSLSPSGNSYNEQFF | TGCGCCAGCAGCTTGAGTCCTAGCGGAAACTCCTACAATGAGCAGTTCTTC
NA | NA | TRBJ1-2 | TRBV4-3 | CASSSLGGDYGYTF | TGCGCCAGCAGCTCTTTAGGGGGTGACTATGGCTACACCTTC
NA | few | TRBJ2-5 | TRBV30 | CAWSRSVQETQYF | TGTGCCTGGAGCAGGTCAGTCCAAGAGACCCAGTACTTC
NA | NA | TRBJ1-6 | TRBV5-1 | CASTRDDNSPLHF | TGCGCCAGCACCCGGGATGATAATTCACCCCTCCACTTT
NA | NA | TRBJ2-7 | TRBV19 | CASSISWGDEQYF | TGTGCCAGTAGTATTTCTTGGGGAGACGAGCAGTACTTC
NA | few | TRBJ2-3 | TRBV9 | CASSVLTADTQYF | TGTGCCAGCAGCGTACTTACCGCGGATACGCAGTATTTT
NA | once | TRBJ1-4 | TRBV19 | CASTAPAEAKLFF | TGTGCCAGTACCGCGCCGGCAGAGGCGAAACTGTTTTTT